A single sample is the source of the 9 T cell receptor beta chains below, sequenced in a study of T cells in Graves' hyperthyroidism and ophthalmopathy. Authors of the study amplified TCR beta CDR3 regions from RNA transcripts. TCR CDR3 regions were first amplified by RT-PCR with HTBI primers. Each CDR3 protein is one row after TCRdb ran MiXCR on the multiplex PCR reads. The table has 650,000 to 800,000 distinct CDR3 sequences, 40% to 55% seen once. The sample comprised peripheral blood or thyroid tissue (not recorded which). The receptors stem from an adult man with Graves' disease, either hyperthyroidism or ophthalmopathy (not recorded which).

This chain connects TRBV10-2 to TRBJ1-1; TRBD1 matches 7 bases. J gave up 3 bases and V 4 bases, and 8 bases lay outside the gene matches. Germline V gene sequence: CDR1 WSHSY, CDR2 SAAADI. CDR3 size: 15 residues. DNA of the CDR3: TGCGCCAGCAGTGCCCAGGGACAGAGATACACTGAAGCTTTCTTT. Translated, it gives CASSAQGQRYTEAFF.

The chain recombines TRBV29-1 with TRBJ1-1; D is perhaps TRBD1 (5 bases). V lost 8 bases, J lost 5 bases, and 18 bases lay in between. This CDR3 comprises 13 residues. Germline CDR1 is SQVTM and CDR2 is ANQGSEA. CDR3 in amino acids: CSYPRGPQTEAFF. CDR3 in DNA: TGCAGCTACCCGAGGGGCCCTCAAACTGAAGCTTTCTTT.

The chain joins TRBV30 to TRBJ1-2; D is unclear. CDR3 size: 13 residues. CDR1 and CDR2 (germline): GTSNPN, SVGIG (reference sequence). V shed 3 bases and J shed 5 bases, with 13 bases lying between them. Written as DNA, the CDR3 is TGTGCCTGGAGACATGGGCGGAATTATGGCTACACCTTC. Its translation is CAWRHGRNYGYTF.

For this clonotype: An end of the junction differs from the germline gene, which may be a read error. This rearrangement joins TRBV7-9 to TRBJ1-1; the D gene is possibly TRBD1 (6 bases). Germline assignment: CDR1 SEHNR and CDR2 FQNEAQ (reference sequence). The CDR3 spans 13 residues. CDR3 sequence: CASTDRLNTEAFF. The CDR3 DNA sequence: TGCGCCAGCACGGACAGATTGAACACTGAAGCTTTCTTT.

This chain joins TRBV9 and TRBJ1-2, with no clear D. The CDR3 extends over 14 amino acids. With 4 bases removed from V and 4 bases from J, the gap between germline ends came to 14 bases. CDR1 is SGDLS, CDR2 YYNGEE, per germline. Here the CDR3 DNA reads TGTGCCAGCAGCCAAGAGAGTGTCGTCTATGGCTACACCTTC. Its translation: CASSQESVVYGYTF.

The chain combines TRBV29-1 with TRBJ2-5; maybe TRBD2 (7 bases). Matching the DNA end better, TRBJ2-7 makes the J call doubtful. The CDR3 is 13 amino acids. Germline assignment: CDR1 SQVTM and CDR2 ANQGSEA. The DNA for the CDR3 is TGCAGCGGGACAGCGGGGACCTTCTACGAGCAGTACTTC. Residues: CSGTAGTFYEQYF.

The rearrangement uses TRBV15 and TRBJ1-6; 9 bases fit TRBD1. Germline CDR1 LNHNV, CDR2 YYDKDF (reference sequence). The CDR3 loop spans 15 amino acids. Unmatched junction bases numbered 4, after V lost 4 bases and J lost 6 bases. The chain's CDR3 is CATSTGTGTNSPLHF. In DNA form, the CDR3 reads TGTGCCACCAGCACCGGGACAGGGACTAATTCACCCCTCCACTTT.

The table lists this clonotype with many counts. In DNA, the CDR3 is TGCAGTGCTAGAGTGGCCAGGACCTACGAGCAGTACTTC. It codes for CSARVARTYEQYF. The gene calls are TRBV20-1 and TRBJ2-7, with D hard to call. This CDR3 has 13 residues. Trimming shortened V by 1 base and J by 2 bases, and 9 bases separated the two germline ends. Germline CDR1 is DFQATT and CDR2 is SNEGSKA (reference sequence).

This clonotype was observed a few times. The CDR3 loop is CSVAVSNQPQHF. The CDR3 DNA follows: TGCAGTGTCGCCGTCAGCAATCAGCCCCAGCATTTT. The chain links TRBV20-1 to TRBJ1-5; no reliable D call. This CDR3 is built from 12 residues. Germline CDR1 is DFQATT and CDR2 is SNEGSKA (reference sequence). V lost 7 bases to trimming and J lost 1 base, with 8 bases between them.